The source of this T cell receptor (beta chain) is a study of persistence of HIV-infected CD4 T cells. Broader study findings: Compared with CD3/CD28-stimulated cells, CMV- and Gag-responding cells showed lower TCRbeta richness.

Sequencing used immunoSEQ version 4 in survey mode. Sequencing used immunoSEQ multiplex PCR; TCRdb keeps in-frame clones, though not all of them. Found here are 6,500 to 8,500 clones, 61% of them singletons; the top ten hold around a fifth. On this clone itself: The antigen is not known.

The stimulus was lysate of CMV-infected fibroblasts, approximately 9.6 ug/mL. CD4+ T cells upregulating both CD40 ligand and CD69 were sorted as responding cells. Donors were HIV-1-infected adults who began suppressive ART during chronic infection. Plasma HIV-1 RNA stayed below 50 copies/mL for at least 4 years. Donors had CD4+ T cell counts above 400 cells/uL and were CMV-seropositive. The CDR3 has 13 amino acids. The germline gives CDR1 MNHEY, CDR2 SVGEGT. V lost 6 bases to trimming and J lost 2 bases, with 8 bases between them. Material: CD4+ T cells sorted from PBMCs after approximately 18-hour stimulation, obtained from a patient who received antiretroviral therapy. The TCR sequence derives from an adult man with HIV who was CMV-seropositive. The V and J genes are TRBV6-2 or TRBV6-3 and TRBJ1-3; D is unresolved. CDR3 bases: TGTGCCAGCAGCTTAACCCCTGGAAACACCATATATTTT. Its translation: CASSLTPGNTIYF.